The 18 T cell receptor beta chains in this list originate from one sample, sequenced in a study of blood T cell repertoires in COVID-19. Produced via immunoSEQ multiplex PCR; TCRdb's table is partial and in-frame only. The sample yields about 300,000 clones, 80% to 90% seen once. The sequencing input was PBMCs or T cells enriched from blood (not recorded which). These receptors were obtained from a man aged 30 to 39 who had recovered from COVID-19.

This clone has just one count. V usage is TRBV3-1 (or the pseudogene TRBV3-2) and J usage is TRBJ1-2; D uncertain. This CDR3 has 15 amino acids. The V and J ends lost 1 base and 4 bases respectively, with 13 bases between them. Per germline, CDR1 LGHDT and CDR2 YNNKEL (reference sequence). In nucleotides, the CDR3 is TGTGCCAGCAGCCAAGTCTCCCACAAACCCTATGGCTACACCTTC. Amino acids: CASSQVSHKPYGYTF.

The CDR3 sequence is CASSVGRAEDTEAFF. CDR3 DNA sequence: TGTGCCAGCAGCGTAGGGCGGGCGGAGGACACTGAAGCTTTCTTT. This chain joins TRBV9 and TRBJ1-1; D is unclear. The V end was cut by 0 bases, the J end by 3 bases, with 12 bases between. This CDR3 is 15 amino acids long. The germline V gene encodes CDR1 SGDLS and CDR2 YYNGEE. Supplemented by reference TRBV9 and TRBJ1-1, the full variable domain reads DSGVTQTPKHLITATGQRVTLRCSPRSGDLSVYWYQQSLDQGLQFLIQYYNGEERAKGNILERFSAQQFPDLHSELNLSSLELGDSALYFCASSVGRAEDTEAFFGQGTRLTVV.

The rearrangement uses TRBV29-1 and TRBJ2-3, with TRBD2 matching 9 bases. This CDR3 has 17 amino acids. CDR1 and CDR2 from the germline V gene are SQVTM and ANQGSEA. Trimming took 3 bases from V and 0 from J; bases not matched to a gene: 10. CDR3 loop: CSVEGAGGPRSTDTQYF. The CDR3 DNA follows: TGCAGCGTTGAGGGGGCGGGAGGGCCTCGGAGCACAGATACGCAGTATTTT.

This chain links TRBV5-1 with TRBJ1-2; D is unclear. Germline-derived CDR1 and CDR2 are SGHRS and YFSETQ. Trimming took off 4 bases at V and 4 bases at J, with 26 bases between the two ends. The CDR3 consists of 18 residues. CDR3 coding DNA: TGCGCCAGCAGCCCGGGAGGGTCTAACGGCGGATTAGGCTATGGCTACACCTTC. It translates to CASSPGGSNGGLGYGYTF.

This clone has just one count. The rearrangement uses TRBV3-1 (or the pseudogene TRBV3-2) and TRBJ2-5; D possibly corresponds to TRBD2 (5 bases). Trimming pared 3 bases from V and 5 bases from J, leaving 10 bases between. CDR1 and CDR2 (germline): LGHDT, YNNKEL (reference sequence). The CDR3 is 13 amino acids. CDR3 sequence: CASSQAPGETQYF. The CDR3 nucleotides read TGTGCCAGCAGCCAGGCCCCGGGGGAGACCCAGTACTTC.

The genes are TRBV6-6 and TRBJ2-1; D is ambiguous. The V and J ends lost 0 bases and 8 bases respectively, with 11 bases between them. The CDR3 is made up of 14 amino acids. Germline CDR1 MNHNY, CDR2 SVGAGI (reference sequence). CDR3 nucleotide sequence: TGTGCCAGCAGTTACTCGAGCGCATACGATGAGCAGTTCTTC. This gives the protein CASSYSSAYDEQFF.

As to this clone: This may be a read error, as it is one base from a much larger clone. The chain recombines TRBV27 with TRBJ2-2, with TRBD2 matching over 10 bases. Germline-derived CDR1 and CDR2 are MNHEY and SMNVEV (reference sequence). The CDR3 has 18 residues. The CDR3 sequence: CASSLSAWTSGNTEELFF. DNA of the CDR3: TGTGCCAGCAGTTTATCAGCATGGACTAGCGGAAACACCGAGGAGCTGTTTTTT.

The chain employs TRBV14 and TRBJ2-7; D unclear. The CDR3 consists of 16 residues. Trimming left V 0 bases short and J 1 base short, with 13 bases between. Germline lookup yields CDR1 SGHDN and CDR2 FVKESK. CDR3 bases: TGTGCCAGCAGCCAAGACCCCCCCAGGCGTTCCTACGAGCAGTACTTC. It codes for CASSQDPPRRSYEQYF.

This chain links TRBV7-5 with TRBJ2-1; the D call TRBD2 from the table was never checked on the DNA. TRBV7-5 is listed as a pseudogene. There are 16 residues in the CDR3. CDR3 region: CVRNSPGGPSYNEQFF. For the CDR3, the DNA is TGTGTCAGAAACTCTCCGGGAGGGCCCTCCTACAATGAGCAGTTCTTC.

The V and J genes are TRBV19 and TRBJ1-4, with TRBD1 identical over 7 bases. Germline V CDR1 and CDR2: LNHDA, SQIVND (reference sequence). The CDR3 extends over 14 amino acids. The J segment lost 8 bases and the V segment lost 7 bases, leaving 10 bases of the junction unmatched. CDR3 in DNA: TGTGCCAGTACCTCGACAGGGAGTGAAGAAAAACTGTTTTTT. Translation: CASTSTGSEEKLFF.

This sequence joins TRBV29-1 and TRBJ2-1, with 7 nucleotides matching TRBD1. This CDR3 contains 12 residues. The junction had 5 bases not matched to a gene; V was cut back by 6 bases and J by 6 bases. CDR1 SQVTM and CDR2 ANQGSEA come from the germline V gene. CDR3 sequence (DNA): TGCAGCGTCAGACAGGGAACCAATGAGCAGTTCTTC. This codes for CSVRQGTNEQFF.

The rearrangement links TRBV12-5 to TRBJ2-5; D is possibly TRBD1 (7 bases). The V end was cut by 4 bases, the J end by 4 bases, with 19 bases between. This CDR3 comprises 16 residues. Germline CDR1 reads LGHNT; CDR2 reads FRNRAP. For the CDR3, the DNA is TGTGCTAGTGGTTCCCCTTACAGGGGAGCGGGAGAGACCCAGTACTTC. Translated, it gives CASGSPYRGAGETQYF.

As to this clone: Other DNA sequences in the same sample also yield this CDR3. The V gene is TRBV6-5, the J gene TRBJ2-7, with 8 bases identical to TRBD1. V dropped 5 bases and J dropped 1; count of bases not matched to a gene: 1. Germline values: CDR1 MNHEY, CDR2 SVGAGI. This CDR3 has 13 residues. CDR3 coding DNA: TGTGCCAGCAGTAGACAGGGGTCCTACGAGCAGTACTTC. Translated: CASSRQGSYEQYF.

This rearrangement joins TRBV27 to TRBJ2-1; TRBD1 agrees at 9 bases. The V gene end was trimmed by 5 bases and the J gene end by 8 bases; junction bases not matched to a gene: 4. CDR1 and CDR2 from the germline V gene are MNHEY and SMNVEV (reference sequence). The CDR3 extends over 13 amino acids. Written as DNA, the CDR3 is TGTGCCAGCAGTAAGAGGACAGGGGATGAGCAGTTCTTC. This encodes CASSKRTGDEQFF.

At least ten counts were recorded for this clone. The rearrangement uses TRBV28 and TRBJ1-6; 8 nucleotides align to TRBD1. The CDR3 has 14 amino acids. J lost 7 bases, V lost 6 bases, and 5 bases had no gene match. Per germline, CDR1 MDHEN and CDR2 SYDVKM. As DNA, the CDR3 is TGTGCCAGCAGCTCGGGACAGGTCAATTCACCCCTCCACTTT. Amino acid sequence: CASSSGQVNSPLHF.

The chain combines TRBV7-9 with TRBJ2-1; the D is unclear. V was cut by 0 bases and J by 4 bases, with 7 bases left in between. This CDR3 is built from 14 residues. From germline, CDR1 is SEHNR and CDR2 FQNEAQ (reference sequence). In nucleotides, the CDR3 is TGTGCCAGCAGCTTAGCCTTCAGTTACAATGAGCAGTTCTTC. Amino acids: CASSLAFSYNEQFF.

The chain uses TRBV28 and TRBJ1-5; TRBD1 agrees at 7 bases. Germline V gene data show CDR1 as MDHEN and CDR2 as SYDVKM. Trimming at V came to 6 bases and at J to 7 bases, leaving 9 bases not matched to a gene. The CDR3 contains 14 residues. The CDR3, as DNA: TGTGCCAGCAGCCTGGGACAGATGGGACAGCCCCAGCATTTT. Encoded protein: CASSLGQMGQPQHF.

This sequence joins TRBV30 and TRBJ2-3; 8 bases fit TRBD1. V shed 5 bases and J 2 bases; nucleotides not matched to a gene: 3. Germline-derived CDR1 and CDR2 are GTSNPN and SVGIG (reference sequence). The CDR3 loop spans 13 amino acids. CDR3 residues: CAWGTGNTDTQYF. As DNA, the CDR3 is TGTGCCTGGGGGACAGGAAACACAGATACGCAGTATTTT. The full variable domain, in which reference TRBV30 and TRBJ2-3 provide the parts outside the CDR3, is SQTIHQWPATLVQPVGSPLSLECTVEGTSNPNLYWYRQAAGRGLQLLFYSVGIGQISSEVPQNLSASRPQDRQFILSSKKLLLSDSGFYLCAWGTGNTDTQYFGPGTRLTVL.